This T cell receptor (beta chain) was captured in a study of blood T cell repertoires in COVID-19. Study details: Italy, Spain and the United States were the sources of the convalescent and acute COVID-19 samples. Nucleic acid was either cDNA or gDNA, and it came from T cells, B-cell-depleted T cells, or PBMCs.

The V gene's germline CDR1 is KGHSY and CDR2 FQNENV. The trim removed 3 bases at V and 0 bases at J, leaving 9 bases unmatched. The CDR3 runs 19 residues. In the original workflow: Nucleated cell counts were estimated from reference gene primer amplification. Clones were read by immunoSEQ multiplex PCR, and TCRdb kept only the in-frame ones, dropping some. The V and J calls and the clone size are those of that table, but D and trimming were determined from the DNA. The data contain 200,000 to 250,000 clones, 70% to 90% of them seen just once; the ten biggest clones take up roughly 1.4%. The specimen sequenced was peripheral blood. The genes are TRBV16 and TRBJ2-6, with 9 bases fitting TRBD1. This TCR came from a man aged 80 or over with acute or convalescent COVID-19. The CDR3 sequence is CASSQEGQGIASGANVLTF. The CDR3 region has the DNA TGTGCCAGCAGCCAGGAGGGACAGGGAATAGCCTCTGGGGCCAACGTCCTGACTTTC.